This T cell receptor beta chain was captured in a study of T cells in Graves' hyperthyroidism and ophthalmopathy. Germline V gene data show CDR1 as SEHNR and CDR2 as FQNEAQ (reference sequence). This CDR3 has 16 amino acids. V was trimmed by 1 base and J by 4 bases, leaving 15 bases between them. This clonotype was counted at least ten times. Amplification yielded TCR beta CDR3 regions, with RNA transcripts as the source. Primed by the HTBI set, a first-round RT-PCR was run on the TCR CDR3. From the multiplex PCR reads, TCRdb called clonotypes with MiXCR, one entry per CDR3 protein. The sample has 250,000 to 300,000 distinct CDR3 sequences, more than 10% seen once; the top ten hold 6% to 8%.

Sequences were obtained from blood. This receptor was taken from a woman in her twenties or thirties with Graves' hyperthyroidism that later progressed to Graves' ophthalmopathy. The chain links TRBV7-9 to TRBJ2-3, with D hard to call. The CDR3 loop is CASSLDGPVMADTQYF. The CDR3 DNA reads as TGTGCCAGCAGCTTAGATGGGCCAGTTATGGCAGATACGCAGTATTTT. Complete variable domain (other parts from reference TRBV7-9 and TRBJ2-3): DTGVSQNPRHKITKRGQNVTFRCDPISEHNRLYWYRQTLGQGPEFLTYFQNEAQLEKSRLLSDRFSAERPKGSFSTLEIQRTEQGDSAMYLCASSLDGPVMADTQYFGPGTRLTVL.